What follows is one T cell receptor beta chain and its context. Its specificity is unknown. The CDR3 totals 15 residues. The data were taken from a study of OX40 agonist ivuxolimab in advanced cancers. Study summary: Patients were treated with ivuxolimab, an agonistic anti-OX40 (CD134) antibody. A history of anti-PD-1, anti-PD-L1 or anti-CTLA-4 therapy was acceptable, and approximately 40% had some. Ivuxolimab, which patients received intravenously every 2 weeks, was dosed at 0.01 to 10 mg/kg. General study results and limits: Dose levels from 0.1 to 3.0 mg/kg saw CD4+ and CD8+ blood T cells expand clonally by week 6.

Data came from immunoSEQ multiplex PCR; TCRdb stores just in-frame clones and leaves some out. The repertoire holds about 60,000 clones, with about 89% as singletons. The specimen was CD4+ or CD8+ T cells sorted from blood, collected in a trial of the OX40 agonist ivuxolimab. This sequence joins TRBV21-1 and TRBJ1-5. TRBV21-1 is an annotated pseudogene. The receptor comes from an adult with an advanced solid tumor such as melanoma, head and neck, liver or kidney cancer. The CDR3 reads CASSKGGGLGQPQHF. As DNA, the CDR3 is TGTGCCAGCAGCAAAGGGGGGGGGCTTGGTCAGCCCCAGCATTTT.